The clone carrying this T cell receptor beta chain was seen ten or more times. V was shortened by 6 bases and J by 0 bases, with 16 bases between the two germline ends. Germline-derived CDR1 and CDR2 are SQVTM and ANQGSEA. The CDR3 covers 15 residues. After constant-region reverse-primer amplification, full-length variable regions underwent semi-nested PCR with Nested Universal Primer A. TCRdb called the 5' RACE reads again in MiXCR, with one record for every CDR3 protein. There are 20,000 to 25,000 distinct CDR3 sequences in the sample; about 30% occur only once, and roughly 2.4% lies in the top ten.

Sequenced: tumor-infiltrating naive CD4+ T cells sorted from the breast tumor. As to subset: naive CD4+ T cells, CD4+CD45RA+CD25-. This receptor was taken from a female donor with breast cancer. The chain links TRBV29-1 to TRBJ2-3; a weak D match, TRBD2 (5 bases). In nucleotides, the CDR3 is TGCAGCGTGGCCGTATTAGCGAGGAGCACAGATACGCAGTATTTT. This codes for CSVAVLARSTDTQYF.